The sample holds a few counts of the clone carrying this TCR beta chain. Antigen unknown. Germline V lookup: CDR1 KGHDR, CDR2 SFDVKD. The CDR3 runs 15 residues. With 8 bases removed from V and 5 bases from J, the gap between germline ends came to 17 bases. TCRdb redid the calling of the 5' RACE reads with MiXCR, one entry per CDR3 protein. The table lists approximately 700,000 distinct CDR3 sequences, 5.5% to 7.5% of them singletons. The data stem from a study of identical twins. Study-level points and caveats: Compared with unrelated sharing, twin-shared out-of-frame alpha sequences had more low-probability sequences. Fewer insertions marked abundant cord blood beta clonotypes; young adult naive trended weakly, memory not at all.

This rearrangement joins TRBV24-1 to TRBJ2-2, with D maybe TRBD1 (5 bases). This clonotype was sampled from a man between 18 and 29 years old in good health. What was sequenced was naive T cells sorted from blood. CDR3 DNA sequence: TGTGCCACCACTGAAGGGGCCATGGGGACCGGGGAGCTGTTTTTT. Translated: CATTEGAMGTGELFF.